A single T cell receptor (beta chain) is shown here with its context. The CDR3 consists of 15 residues. The ends lost 5 bases at V and 5 bases at J; junction bases unmatched: 9. CDR1 SGHNT and CDR2 YENEEA come from the germline V gene. This sample is part of a study of OX40 agonist ivuxolimab in advanced cancers. Generated by immunoSEQ multiplex PCR, the TCRdb table keeps only in-frame clones and is missing some. The table includes about 51,000 clones, approximately 84% detected once. The TCR comes from an adult with an advanced solid tumor such as melanoma, head and neck, liver or kidney cancer. The V and J genes are TRBV11-3 and TRBJ2-1, with 7 positions matching TRBD1. The sequences come from CD4+ or CD8+ T cells sorted from blood, collected in a trial of the OX40 agonist ivuxolimab. The CDR3 DNA follows: TGTGCCAGCAGCCCGAGGACAGGATGGAACAATGAGCAGTTCTTC. Translating it yields CASSPRTGWNNEQFF. Together with reference TRBV11-3 and TRBJ2-1, the CDR3 gives the full variable domain: EAGVVQSPRYKIIEKKQPVAFWCNPISGHNTLYWYLQNLGQGPELLIRYENEEAVDDSQLPKDRFSAERLKGVDSTLKIQPAELGDSAVYLCASSPRTGWNNEQFFGPGTRLTVL.